This T cell receptor (beta chain) was documented in a study of T-cell memory formation after mild COVID-19. Each CDR3 protein is one row after TCRdb ran MiXCR on the 5' RACE reads. This table has 90,000 to 120,000 distinct CDR3 sequences, roughly an eighth appearing once. The CDR3 totals 16 residues. Germline V gene lookup returns CDR1 LGHDT and CDR2 YNNKEL (reference sequence). Trimming took 1 base from V and 4 from J; bases not matched to a gene: 4. This clonotype was counted only a few times. The V and J genes are TRBV3-1 and TRBJ1-5, with 10 bases that match TRBD1. This receptor was taken from a man between 18 and 29 years old who had mild COVID-19 (a few samples of this study predate the infection). Cell type and time point are not known. The sample comprised PBMCs or a T cell subset sorted from them (not recorded which). Written as DNA, the CDR3 is TGTGCCAGCAGCCAAGGGGACAGGGGTTGGAATCAGCCCCAGCATTTT. It is translated as CASSQGDRGWNQPQHF. Drawing the rest from reference TRBV3-1 and TRBJ1-5, the complete variable domain is DTAVSQTPKYLVTQMGNDKSIKCEQNLGHDTMYWYKQDSKKFLKIMFSYNNKELIINETVPNRFSPKSPDKAHLNLHINSLELGDSAVYFCASSQGDRGWNQPQHFGDGTRLSIL.